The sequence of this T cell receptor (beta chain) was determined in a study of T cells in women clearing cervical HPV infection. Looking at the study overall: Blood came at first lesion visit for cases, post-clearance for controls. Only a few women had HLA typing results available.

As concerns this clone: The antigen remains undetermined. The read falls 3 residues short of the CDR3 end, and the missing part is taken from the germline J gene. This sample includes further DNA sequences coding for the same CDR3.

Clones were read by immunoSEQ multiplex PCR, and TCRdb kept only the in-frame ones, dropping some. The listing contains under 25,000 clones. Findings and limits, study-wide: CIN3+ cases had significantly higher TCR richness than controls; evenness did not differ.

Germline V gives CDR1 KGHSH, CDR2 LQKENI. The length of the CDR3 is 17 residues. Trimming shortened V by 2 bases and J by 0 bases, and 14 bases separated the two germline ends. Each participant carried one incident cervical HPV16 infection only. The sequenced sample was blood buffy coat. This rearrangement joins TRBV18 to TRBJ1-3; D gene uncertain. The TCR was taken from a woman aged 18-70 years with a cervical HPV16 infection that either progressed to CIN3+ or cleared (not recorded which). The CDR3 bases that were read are TGTGCCAGCTCACCAACTACCGGCGGCAGCTCTGGAAACACC. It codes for CASSPTTGGSSGNT. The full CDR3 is CASSPTTGGSSGNTIYF.